One sample yielded the 3 T cell receptor beta chains listed below, sequenced in a study of response to subunit inactivated influenza vaccine. MiXCR, applied by TCRdb to the RT-PCR reads, yields one record per CDR3 protein. Of fewer than 550,000 distinct CDR3 sequences in the sample, 25% were seen once. The sample was CD4+ T cells sorted from PBMCs, taken around 5 days after vaccination. The receptor set was obtained from a man in his fifties or sixties who received an inactivated influenza vaccine.

The chain combines TRBV4-2 with TRBJ1-1; D remains ambiguous. With 0 bases removed from V and 12 bases from J, the gap between germline ends came to 11 bases. From germline, CDR1 is LGHNA and CDR2 YNFKEQ. CDR3 length: 12 amino acids. CDR3 coding DNA: TGTGCCAGCAGCCAAGATTTGGGAGTACCTTTCTTT. The encoded protein is CASSQDLGVPFF.

This chain joins TRBV7-2 and TRBJ2-5; D is unclear. Germline V lookup: CDR1 SGHTA, CDR2 FQGNSA. Trimming cost V 5 bases and J 5 bases, with 9 bases left between them. The CDR3 runs 12 residues. The CDR3 DNA reads TGTGCCAGCAGCACCCCCGGGGAGACCCAGTACTTC. Its translation: CASSTPGETQYF.

V usage is TRBV20-1 and J usage is TRBJ2-3; 8 bases agree with TRBD2. After removal of 1 base from V and 7 bases from J, the junction contained 7 bases not matched to a gene. Germline CDR1 and CDR2: DFQATT and SNEGSKA (reference sequence). There are 14 residues in the CDR3. CDR3 region: CSARGAGGGYTQYF. The CDR3 DNA is TGCAGTGCTAGAGGGGCGGGAGGTGGATATACGCAGTATTTT.